This T cell receptor (beta chain) was sequenced in a study of blood T cell repertoires in COVID-19. Allocation to cohorts depended on clinical history reported by the participants. Trimming pared 4 bases from V and 1 base from J, leaving 11 bases between. CDR3 length equals 14 residues. CDR1 and CDR2 from the germline V gene are SGHRS and YFSETQ. Original data processing: Estimation of nucleated cell counts relied on the amplification of reference gene primers. The method was immunoSEQ multiplex PCR; TCRdb's version includes in-frame clones alone and lacks a portion of them. V, J and clone size are taken as reported in that table, and D and trimming were inferred from the DNA itself. This table has 250,000 to 350,000 clones, 85% to 90% appearing once.

This clonotype originated in a woman aged 18 to 35 with acute COVID-19. Input material: PBMCs or T cells enriched from blood (not recorded which). V and J are TRBV5-1 and TRBJ1-1; possibly TRBD1 for D (5 bases). CDR3 in amino acids: CASSPTTENTEAFF. The DNA for the CDR3 is TGCGCCAGCAGCCCTACGACAGAGAACACTGAAGCTTTCTTT.